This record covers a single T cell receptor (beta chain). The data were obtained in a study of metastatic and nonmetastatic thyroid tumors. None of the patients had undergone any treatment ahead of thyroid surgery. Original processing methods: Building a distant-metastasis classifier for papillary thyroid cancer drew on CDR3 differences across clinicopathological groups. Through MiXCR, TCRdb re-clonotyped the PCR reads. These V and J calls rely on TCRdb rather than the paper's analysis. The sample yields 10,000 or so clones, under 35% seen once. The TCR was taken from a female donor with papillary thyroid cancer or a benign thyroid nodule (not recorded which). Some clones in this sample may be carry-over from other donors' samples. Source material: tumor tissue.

DNA of the CDR3: TGTGCCAGCAGCCAAGAAATAGCAGCGGGAGGCCAGACCCAGTACTTC. Its translation is CASSQEIAAGGQTQYF. J is TRBJ2-5 and V is TRBV4-2, with 9 bases fitting TRBD2. CDR1 and CDR2 from the germline V gene are LGHNA and YNFKEQ. Trimming cost V 0 bases and J 6 bases; bases outside gene matches: 8. CDR3 size: 16 residues.